The 7 T cell receptor beta chains below were found in one sample sequenced in a study of control samples from healthy donors and cancer patients. TCRdb's table, derived via immunoSEQ multiplex PCR, lists solely in-frame clones and lacks some. The table has around 190,000 clones, around nine tenths seen once. What was sequenced was blood. All receptors come from a young man in good health.

The chain recombines TRBV20-1 with TRBJ1-3; D unclear. Per germline, CDR1 DFQATT and CDR2 SNEGSKA (reference sequence). The CDR3 is 11 amino acids. Trimming pared 6 bases from V and 5 bases from J, leaving 8 bases between. CDR3 region: CSAYTRNTIYF. The CDR3 nucleotides are TGCAGTGCATATACCCGAAACACCATATATTTT.

The chain is built from TRBV28 and TRBJ1-2, with 8 positions matching TRBD1. The CDR3 totals 16 residues. V gave up 1 base and J gave up 6 bases; unmatched junction bases: 10. Germline lookup yields CDR1 MDHEN and CDR2 SYDVKM. The CDR3 DNA is TGTGCCAGCAGTTTATCCCCCTCGACAGGGGTGAATGGCTACACCTTC. Protein: CASSLSPSTGVNGYTF.

The V call is TRBV3-1 (or the pseudogene TRBV3-2), the J call TRBJ1-5, with D possibly being TRBD1 (5 bases). Trimming left V 7 bases short and J 4 bases short, with 17 bases between. The CDR3 spans 15 residues. The germline gives CDR1 LGHDT, CDR2 YNNKEL (reference sequence). The CDR3 loop reads CASTKRGSNNQPQHF. The DNA for the CDR3 is TGTGCCAGCACTAAACGGGGGTCCAATAATCAGCCCCAGCATTTT.

The chain joins TRBV7-2 to TRBJ1-1; 7 bases are shared with TRBD1. Germline V gives CDR1 SGHTA, CDR2 FQGNSA. The CDR3 runs 14 residues. V trimming: 5 bases; J trimming: 1 base; junction bases outside the gene matches: 4. The CDR3: CASSKGTANTEAFF. DNA for the CDR3: TGTGCCAGCAGCAAAGGGACAGCGAACACTGAAGCTTTCTTT.

This clone was found a few times. Other DNA sequences in the sample encode the same CDR3. The chain recombines TRBV30 with TRBJ2-5; D call uncertain. Trimming left V 0 bases short and J 5 bases short, with 4 bases between. The germline CDR1 and CDR2 sequences are GTSNPN and SVGIG (reference sequence). The CDR3 is 11 amino acids. This CDR3 reads CAWSVQETQYF. The CDR3 coding sequence is TGTGCCTGGAGTGTACAGGAGACCCAGTACTTC.

The chain is built from TRBV19 and TRBJ2-2; 9 positions match TRBD2. Losses at the gene ends were 10 bases for V and 0 bases for J; bases not matched to a gene: 3. The CDR3 contains 14 residues. The germline V gene encodes CDR1 LNHDA and CDR2 SQIVND (reference sequence). Written as DNA, the CDR3 is TGTGCCACCGAGCGGGGGGCGAACACCGGGGAGCTGTTTTTT. This codes for CATERGANTGELFF.

This clone was seen a few times. J is TRBJ2-4 and V is TRBV14; 8 nucleotides match TRBD2. Germline lookup yields CDR1 SGHDN and CDR2 FVKESK. The CDR3 is 16 amino acids. V gave up 1 base and J gave up 6 bases; unmatched junction bases: 8. CDR3 region: CASSQAAGGVGNIQYF. DNA for the CDR3: TGTGCCAGCAGCCAAGCGGCGGGAGGCGTGGGAAACATTCAGTACTTC.